This T cell receptor beta chain was obtained from a study of PD-L1 blockade in urothelial cancer. Study information: Patients had undergone 0 to 3 prior chemotherapy regimens. Analysis of blood occurred 3 weeks (second dose) and 6 weeks after treatment start.

Sample time point: pretreatment peripheral blood. Patient disease was locally advanced or metastatic urothelial carcinoma. Assay used: immunoSEQ multiplex PCR; TCRdb lists only in-frame clones, some missing. The sample lists 70,000 to 95,000 clones, 84% occurring once. Germline V gives CDR1 MNHEY, CDR2 SVGAGI. This CDR3 region has 15 residues. V lost 5 bases and J lost 0; bases outside the gene matches: 3. The material was PBMCs, obtained around atezolizumab (anti-PD-L1) treatment. This sequence was found in a man aged 60 to 75 with urothelial cancer. The chain is built from TRBV6-5 and TRBJ2-3; TRBD1 agrees at 9 bases. The CDR3 coding sequence is TGTGCCAGCAGTAGGGACAGGGCTAGCACAGATACGCAGTATTTT. Amino acid sequence: CASSRDRASTDTQYF.